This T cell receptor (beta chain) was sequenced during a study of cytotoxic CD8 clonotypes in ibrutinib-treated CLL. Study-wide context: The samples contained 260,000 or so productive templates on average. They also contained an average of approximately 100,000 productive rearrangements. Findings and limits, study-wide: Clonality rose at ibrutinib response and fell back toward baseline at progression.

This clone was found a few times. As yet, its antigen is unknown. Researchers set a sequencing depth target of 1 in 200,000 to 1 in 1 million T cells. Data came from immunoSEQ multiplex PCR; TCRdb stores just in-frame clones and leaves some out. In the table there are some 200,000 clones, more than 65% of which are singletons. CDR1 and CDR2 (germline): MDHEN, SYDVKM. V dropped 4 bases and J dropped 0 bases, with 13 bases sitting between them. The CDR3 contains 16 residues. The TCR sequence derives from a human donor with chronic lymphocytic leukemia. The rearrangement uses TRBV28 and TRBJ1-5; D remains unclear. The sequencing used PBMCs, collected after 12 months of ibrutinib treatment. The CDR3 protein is CASSSWSGYSNQPQHF. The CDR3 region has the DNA TGTGCCAGCAGTTCATGGAGCGGGTATAGCAATCAGCCCCAGCATTTT.